A single sample gave rise to the 3 T cell receptor beta chains below, sequenced in a study of blood T cell repertoires in COVID-19. Assay: immunoSEQ multiplex PCR; the TCRdb copy retains only in-frame clones and omits some. Counted here are approximately 280,000 clones, more than 85% occurring once; the ten biggest clones make up about 4.2%. Input material: peripheral blood. The receptor set was obtained from a man aged 35-49 years with acute or convalescent COVID-19.

The chain recombines TRBV14 with TRBJ1-2; 10 bases are shared with TRBD1. Germline V lookup: CDR1 SGHDN, CDR2 FVKESK. The V and J ends lost 0 bases and 4 bases, in that order; junction bases with no gene match: 2. The CDR3 consists of 15 residues. Here the CDR3 reads CASSQDGQGVYGYTF. CDR3 nucleotide sequence: TGTGCCAGCAGCCAAGATGGACAGGGGGTCTATGGCTACACCTTC.

Only a few counts were recorded for this clone. V usage is TRBV19 and J usage is TRBJ1-5, with D hard to call. Germline loops: CDR1 LNHDA, CDR2 SQIVND (reference sequence). This CDR3 is built from 17 residues. Trimming took off 2 bases at V and 7 bases at J, with 21 bases between the two ends. The CDR3 bases are TGTGCCAGTAGTATAACGCGAGGGAGGGAAGGAAGGCAGCCCCAGCATTTT. This encodes CASSITRGREGRQPQHF. The full variable domain, in which reference TRBV19 and TRBJ1-5 provide the parts outside the CDR3, is DGGITQSPKYLFRKEGQNVTLSCEQNLNHDAMYWYRQDPGQGLRLIYYSQIVNDFQKGDIAEGYSVSREKKESFPLTVTSAQKNPTAFYLCASSITRGREGRQPQHFGDGTRLSIL.

This sequence joins TRBV5-1 and TRBJ2-1; no definite D call. The CDR3 has 15 amino acids. CDR1 and CDR2 (germline): SGHRS, YFSETQ. The V end was cut by 3 bases, the J end by 4 bases, with 14 bases between. The CDR3 protein is CASSSLPTGYNEQFF. The DNA of the CDR3 is TGCGCCAGCAGCTCCCTCCCGACTGGTTACAATGAGCAGTTCTTC.